The clone carrying this T cell receptor (beta chain) was recorded a few times. The antigen is undetermined. This sample was taken from a study of CD8 T cells in ankylosing spondylitis. Libraries for TCR beta were made by quantitative 5'-RACE with molecular barcodes. TCRdb used MiXCR to reprocess the 5' RACE reads, holding one entry per CDR3 protein. The sample yields 200,000 to 250,000 distinct CDR3 sequences, 7% to 8% seen once. Germline values: CDR1 MNHEY, CDR2 SVGAGI. The V gene lost 4 bases and the J gene lost 4 bases, with 8 bases spanning the gap. The CDR3 is 14 residues long. Whole-study results and caveats: Made up of eight highly homologous variants, a TCR beta motif appeared characteristic of ankylosing spondylitis blood. Disease-linked clones were CD8+ and relatively rare in peripheral blood.

The clonotype originates from a male donor with ankylosing spondylitis. The chain uses TRBV6-5 and TRBJ1-6, with D hard to call. Sequencing input: blood, either unsorted or a sorted T cell fraction (not recorded which). As DNA, the CDR3 is TGTGCCAGCAGTTTGACTGATTATAATTCACCCCTCCACTTT. Translated, it gives CASSLTDYNSPLHF.